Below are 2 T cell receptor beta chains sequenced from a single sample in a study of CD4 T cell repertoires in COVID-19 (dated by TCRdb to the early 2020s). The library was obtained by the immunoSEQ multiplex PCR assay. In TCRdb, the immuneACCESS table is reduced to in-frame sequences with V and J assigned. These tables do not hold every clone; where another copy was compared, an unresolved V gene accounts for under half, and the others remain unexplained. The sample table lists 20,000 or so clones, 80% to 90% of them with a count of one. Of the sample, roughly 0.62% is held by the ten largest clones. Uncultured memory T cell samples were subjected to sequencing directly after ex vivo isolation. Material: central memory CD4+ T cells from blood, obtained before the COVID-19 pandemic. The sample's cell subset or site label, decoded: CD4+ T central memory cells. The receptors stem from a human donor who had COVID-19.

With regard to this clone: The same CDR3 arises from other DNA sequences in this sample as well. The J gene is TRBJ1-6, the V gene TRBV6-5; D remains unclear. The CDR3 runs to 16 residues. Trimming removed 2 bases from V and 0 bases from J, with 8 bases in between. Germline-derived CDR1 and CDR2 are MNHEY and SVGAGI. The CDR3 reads CASSYRRSSYNSPLHF. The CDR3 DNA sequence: TGTGCCAGCAGTTACCGTAGAAGCTCCTATAATTCACCCCTCCACTTT.

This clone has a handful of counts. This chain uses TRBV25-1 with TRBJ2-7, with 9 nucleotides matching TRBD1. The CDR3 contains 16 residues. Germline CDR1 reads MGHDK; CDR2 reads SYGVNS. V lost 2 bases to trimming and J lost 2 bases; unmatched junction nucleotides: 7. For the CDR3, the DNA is TGTGCCAGCAGTGAAACTGGGGACAGGGCCGCCTACGAGCAGTACTTC. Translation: CASSETGDRAAYEQYF.